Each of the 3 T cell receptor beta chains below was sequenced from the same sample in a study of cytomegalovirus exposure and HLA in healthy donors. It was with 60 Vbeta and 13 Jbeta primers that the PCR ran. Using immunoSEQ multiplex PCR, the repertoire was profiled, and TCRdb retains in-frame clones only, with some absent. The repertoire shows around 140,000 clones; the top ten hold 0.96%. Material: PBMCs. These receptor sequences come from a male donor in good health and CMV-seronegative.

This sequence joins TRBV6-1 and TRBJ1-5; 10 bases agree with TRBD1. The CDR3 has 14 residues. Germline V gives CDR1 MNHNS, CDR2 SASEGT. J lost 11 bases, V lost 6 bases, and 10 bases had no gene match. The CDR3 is CASRAGTGVLSQHF. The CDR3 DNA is TGTGCCAGCAGAGCCGGGACAGGGGTCCTGTCCCAGCATTTT.

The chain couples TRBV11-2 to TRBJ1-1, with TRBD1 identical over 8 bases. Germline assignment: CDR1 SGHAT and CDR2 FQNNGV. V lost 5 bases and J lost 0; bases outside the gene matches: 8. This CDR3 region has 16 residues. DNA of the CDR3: TGTGCCAGCAGCGGACAGGGAGGTAGGGTGAACACTGAAGCTTTCTTT. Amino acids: CASSGQGGRVNTEAFF.

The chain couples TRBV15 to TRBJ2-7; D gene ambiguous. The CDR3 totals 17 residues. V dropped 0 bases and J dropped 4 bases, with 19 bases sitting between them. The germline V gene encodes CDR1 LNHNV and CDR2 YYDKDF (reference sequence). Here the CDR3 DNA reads TGTGCCACCAGCAGAGATTGGGCGCGAAACGCGTTATACGAGCAGTACTTC. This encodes CATSRDWARNALYEQYF.